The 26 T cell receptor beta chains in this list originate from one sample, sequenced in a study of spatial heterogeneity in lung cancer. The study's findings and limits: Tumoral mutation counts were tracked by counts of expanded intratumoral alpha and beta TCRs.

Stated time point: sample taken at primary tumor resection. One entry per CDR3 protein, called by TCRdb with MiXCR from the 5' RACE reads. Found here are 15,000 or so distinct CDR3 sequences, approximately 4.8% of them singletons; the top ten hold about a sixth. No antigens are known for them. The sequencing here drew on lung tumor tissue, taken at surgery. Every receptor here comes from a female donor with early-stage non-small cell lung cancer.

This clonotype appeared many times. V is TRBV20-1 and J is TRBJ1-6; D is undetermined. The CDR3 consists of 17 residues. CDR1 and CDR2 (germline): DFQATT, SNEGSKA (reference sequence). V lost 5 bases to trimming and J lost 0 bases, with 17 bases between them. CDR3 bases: TGCAGTGCTGGTAGAGGGTCCCTAAGCTCCTATAATTCACCCCTCCACTTT. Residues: CSAGRGSLSSYNSPLHF.

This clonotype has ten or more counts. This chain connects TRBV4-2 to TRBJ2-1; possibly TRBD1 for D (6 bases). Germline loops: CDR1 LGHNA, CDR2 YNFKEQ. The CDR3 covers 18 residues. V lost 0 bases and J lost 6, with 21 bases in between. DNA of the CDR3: TGTGCCAGCAGCCAAGACGCGGCAGGGGCGCGAGGAGGCAATGAGCAGTTCTTC. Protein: CASSQDAAGARGGNEQFF.

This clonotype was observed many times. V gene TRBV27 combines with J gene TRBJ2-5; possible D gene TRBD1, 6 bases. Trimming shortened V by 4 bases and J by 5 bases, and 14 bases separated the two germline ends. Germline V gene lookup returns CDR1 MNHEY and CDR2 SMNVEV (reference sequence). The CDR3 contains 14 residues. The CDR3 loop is CASSSQGTGETQYF. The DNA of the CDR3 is TGTGCCAGCAGTTCACAGGGTACGGGGGAGACCCAGTACTTC.

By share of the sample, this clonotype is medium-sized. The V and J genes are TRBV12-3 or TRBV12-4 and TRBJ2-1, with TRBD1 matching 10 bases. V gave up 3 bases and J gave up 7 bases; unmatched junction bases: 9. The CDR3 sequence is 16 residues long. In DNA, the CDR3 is TGTGCCAGCAGTTTTTATGGGACAGGGGCCGGGAATGAGCAGTTCTTC. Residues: CASSFYGTGAGNEQFF.

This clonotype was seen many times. For the CDR3, the DNA is TGCAGCGTTGTCGGCAGGGTGAACACTGAAGCTTTCTTT. Encoded protein: CSVVGRVNTEAFF. The rearrangement uses TRBV29-1 and TRBJ1-1; D is perhaps TRBD1 (5 bases). Germline CDR1 is SQVTM and CDR2 is ANQGSEA. Trimming pared 4 bases from V and 0 bases from J, leaving 9 bases between. This CDR3 has 13 residues.

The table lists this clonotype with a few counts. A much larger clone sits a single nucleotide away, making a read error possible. The CDR3 is CASSASGTPFEQYF. In DNA, the CDR3 is TGTGCCAGCAGCGCCTCCGGGACGCCCTTCGAGCAGTACTTC. This chain links TRBV9 with TRBJ2-7; D might be TRBD1 or TRBD2, each matching 5 bases. The germline V and J ends were trimmed by 3 bases and 6 bases, with 16 bases remaining between them. The CDR3 extends over 14 amino acids. Germline lookup yields CDR1 SGDLS and CDR2 YYNGEE.

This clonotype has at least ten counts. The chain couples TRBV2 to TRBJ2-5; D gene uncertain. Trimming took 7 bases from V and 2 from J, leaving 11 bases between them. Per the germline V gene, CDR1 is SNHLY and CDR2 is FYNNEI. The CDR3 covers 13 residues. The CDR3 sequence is CASNPKGQETQYF. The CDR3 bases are TGTGCCAGCAACCCAAAGGGACAAGAGACCCAGTACTTC.

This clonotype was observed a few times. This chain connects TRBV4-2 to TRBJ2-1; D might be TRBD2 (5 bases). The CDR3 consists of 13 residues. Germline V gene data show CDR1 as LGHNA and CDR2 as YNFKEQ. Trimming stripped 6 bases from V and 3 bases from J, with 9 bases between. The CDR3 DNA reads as TGTGCCAGCAGAGGCGGGTACTACAATGAGCAGTTCTTC. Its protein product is CASRGGYYNEQFF.

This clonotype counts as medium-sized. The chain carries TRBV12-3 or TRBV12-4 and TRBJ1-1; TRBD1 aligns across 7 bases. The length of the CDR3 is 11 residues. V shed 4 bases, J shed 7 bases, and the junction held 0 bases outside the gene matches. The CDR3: CASSYRGEAFF. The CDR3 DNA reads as TGTGCCAGCAGTTACAGGGGTGAAGCTTTCTTT.

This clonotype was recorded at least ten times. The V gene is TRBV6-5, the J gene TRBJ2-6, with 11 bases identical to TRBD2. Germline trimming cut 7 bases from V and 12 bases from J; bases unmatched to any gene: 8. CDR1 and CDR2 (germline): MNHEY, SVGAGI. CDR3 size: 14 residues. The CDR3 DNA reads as TGTGCCAGCAAATTAGCGGGGGGGCCATCCGTCCTGACTTTC. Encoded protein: CASKLAGGPSVLTF.

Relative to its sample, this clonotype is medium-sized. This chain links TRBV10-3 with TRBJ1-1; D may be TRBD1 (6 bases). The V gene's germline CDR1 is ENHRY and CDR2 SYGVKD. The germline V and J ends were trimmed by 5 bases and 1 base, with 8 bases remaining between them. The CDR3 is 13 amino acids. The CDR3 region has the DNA TGTGCCATCAGTCTACAGGGGAACACTGAAGCTTTCTTT. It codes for CAISLQGNTEAFF.

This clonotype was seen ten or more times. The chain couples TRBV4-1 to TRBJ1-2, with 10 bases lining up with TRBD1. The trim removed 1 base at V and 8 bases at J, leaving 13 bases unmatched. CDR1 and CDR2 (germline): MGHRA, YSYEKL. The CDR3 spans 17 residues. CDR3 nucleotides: TGCGCCAGCAGCCAAGCTCCAGGGACAGGGGAATTTCGAGGCTACACCTTC. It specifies CASSQAPGTGEFRGYTF.

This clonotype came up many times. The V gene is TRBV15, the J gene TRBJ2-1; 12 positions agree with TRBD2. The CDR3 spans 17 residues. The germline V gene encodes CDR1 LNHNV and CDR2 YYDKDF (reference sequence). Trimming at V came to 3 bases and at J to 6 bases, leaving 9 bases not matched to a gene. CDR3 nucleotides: TGTGCCACCAGCAGGGATCTAGCGGGGGGGCTCGGCAATGAGCAGTTCTTC. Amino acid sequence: CATSRDLAGGLGNEQFF.

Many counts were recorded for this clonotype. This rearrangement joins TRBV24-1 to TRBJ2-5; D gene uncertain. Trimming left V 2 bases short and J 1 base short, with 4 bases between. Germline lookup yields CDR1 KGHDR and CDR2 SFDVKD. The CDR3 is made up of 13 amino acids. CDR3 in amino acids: CATSDSPQETQYF. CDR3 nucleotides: TGTGCCACCAGTGATTCCCCCCAAGAGACCCAGTACTTC.

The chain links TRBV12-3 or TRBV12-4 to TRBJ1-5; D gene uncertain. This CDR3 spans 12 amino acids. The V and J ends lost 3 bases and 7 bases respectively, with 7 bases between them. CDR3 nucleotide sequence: TGTGCCAGCAGTTTCGGTGAACAGCCCCAGCATTTT. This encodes CASSFGEQPQHF.

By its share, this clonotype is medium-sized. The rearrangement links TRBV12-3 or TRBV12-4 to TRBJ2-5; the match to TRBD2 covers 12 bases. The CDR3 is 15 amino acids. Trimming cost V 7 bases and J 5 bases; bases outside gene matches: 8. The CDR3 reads CASTSTSGGGETQYF. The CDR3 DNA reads TGTGCCAGCACTTCGACTAGCGGGGGAGGTGAGACCCAGTACTTC.

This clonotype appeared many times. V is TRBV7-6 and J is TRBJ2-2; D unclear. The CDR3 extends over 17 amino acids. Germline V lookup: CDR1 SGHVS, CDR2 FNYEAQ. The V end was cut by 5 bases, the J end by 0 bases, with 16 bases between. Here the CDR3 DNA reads TGTGCCAGCAGCGTATCAGGTCACACCTCGAACACCGGGGAGCTGTTTTTT. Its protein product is CASSVSGHTSNTGELFF.

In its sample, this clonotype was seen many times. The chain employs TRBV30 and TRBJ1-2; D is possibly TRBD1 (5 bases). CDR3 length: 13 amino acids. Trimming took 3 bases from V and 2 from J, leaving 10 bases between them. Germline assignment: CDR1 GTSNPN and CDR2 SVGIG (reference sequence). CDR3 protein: CAWRRGANYGYTF. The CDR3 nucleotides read TGTGCCTGGAGAAGGGGCGCAAACTATGGCTACACCTTC. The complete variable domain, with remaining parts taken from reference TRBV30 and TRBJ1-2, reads SQTIHQWPATLVQPVGSPLSLECTVEGTSNPNLYWYRQAAGRGLQLLFYSVGIGQISSEVPQNLSASRPQDRQFILSSKKLLLSDSGFYLCAWRRGANYGYTFGSGTRLTVV.

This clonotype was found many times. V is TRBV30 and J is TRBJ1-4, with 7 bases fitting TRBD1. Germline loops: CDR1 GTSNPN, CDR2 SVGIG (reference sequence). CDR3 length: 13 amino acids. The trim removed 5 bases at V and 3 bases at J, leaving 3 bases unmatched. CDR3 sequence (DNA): TGTGCCTGGGAGGGGGCACCTAATGAAAAACTGTTTTTT. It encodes CAWEGAPNEKLFF.

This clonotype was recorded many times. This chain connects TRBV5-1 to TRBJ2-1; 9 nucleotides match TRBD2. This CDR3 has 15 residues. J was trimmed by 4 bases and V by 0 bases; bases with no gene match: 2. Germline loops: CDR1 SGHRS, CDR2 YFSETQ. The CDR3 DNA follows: TGCGCCAGCAGCTTGGCGGCGGGGGGGTACAATGAGCAGTTCTTC. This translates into CASSLAAGGYNEQFF.

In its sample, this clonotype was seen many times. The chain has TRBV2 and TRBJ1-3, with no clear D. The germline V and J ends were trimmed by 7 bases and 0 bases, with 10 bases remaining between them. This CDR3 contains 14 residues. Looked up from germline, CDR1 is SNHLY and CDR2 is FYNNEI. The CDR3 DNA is TGTGCCAGCAAAGGCACAATCTCTGGAAACACCATATATTTT. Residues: CASKGTISGNTIYF.

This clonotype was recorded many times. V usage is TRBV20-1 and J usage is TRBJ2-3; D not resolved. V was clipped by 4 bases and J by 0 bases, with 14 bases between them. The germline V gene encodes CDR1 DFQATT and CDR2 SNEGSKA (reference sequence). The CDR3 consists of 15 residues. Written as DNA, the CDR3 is TGCAGTGCTATTGGAACAGCCCGAAGCACAGATACGCAGTATTTT. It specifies CSAIGTARSTDTQYF.

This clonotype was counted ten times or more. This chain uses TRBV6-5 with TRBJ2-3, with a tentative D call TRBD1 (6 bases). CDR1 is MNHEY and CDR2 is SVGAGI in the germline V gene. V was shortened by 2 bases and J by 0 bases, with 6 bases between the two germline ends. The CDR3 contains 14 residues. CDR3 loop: CASSYDRSTDTQYF. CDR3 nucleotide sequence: TGTGCCAGCAGTTACGACAGGAGCACAGATACGCAGTATTTT.

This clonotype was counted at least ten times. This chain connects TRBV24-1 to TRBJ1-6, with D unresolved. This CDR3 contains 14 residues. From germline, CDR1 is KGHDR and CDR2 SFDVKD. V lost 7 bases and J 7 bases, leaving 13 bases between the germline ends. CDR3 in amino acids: CATRVSLENSPLHF. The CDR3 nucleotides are TGTGCCACCAGAGTGAGTCTAGAAAATTCACCCCTCCACTTT.

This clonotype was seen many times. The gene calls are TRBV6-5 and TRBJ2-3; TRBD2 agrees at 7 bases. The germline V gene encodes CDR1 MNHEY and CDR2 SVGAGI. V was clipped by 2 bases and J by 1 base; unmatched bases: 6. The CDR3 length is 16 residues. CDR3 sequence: CASSYAPLAGTDTQYF. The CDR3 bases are TGTGCCAGCAGTTACGCCCCGCTAGCGGGCACAGATACGCAGTATTTT.

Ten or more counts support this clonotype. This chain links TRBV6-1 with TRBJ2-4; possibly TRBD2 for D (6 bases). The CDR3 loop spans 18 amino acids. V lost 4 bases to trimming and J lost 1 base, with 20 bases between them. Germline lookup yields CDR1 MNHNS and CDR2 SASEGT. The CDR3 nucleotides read TGTGCCAGCAGTGCGGACCCGAGTGGGGGGAAGGCCAAAAACATTCAGTACTTC. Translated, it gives CASSADPSGGKAKNIQYF.